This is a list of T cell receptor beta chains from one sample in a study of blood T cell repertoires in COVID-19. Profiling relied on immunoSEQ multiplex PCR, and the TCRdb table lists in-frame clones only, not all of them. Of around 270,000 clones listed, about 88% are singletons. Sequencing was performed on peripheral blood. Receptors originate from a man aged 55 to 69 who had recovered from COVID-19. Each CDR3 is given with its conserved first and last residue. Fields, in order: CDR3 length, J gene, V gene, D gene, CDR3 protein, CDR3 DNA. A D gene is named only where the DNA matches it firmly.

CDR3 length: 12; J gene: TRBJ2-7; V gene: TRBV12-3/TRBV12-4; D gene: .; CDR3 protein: CASEGGGDEQYF; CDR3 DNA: TGTGCCAGCGAGGGCGGAGGCGACGAGCAGTACTTC
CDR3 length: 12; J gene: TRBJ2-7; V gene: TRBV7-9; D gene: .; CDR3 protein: CAVDRDSYEQYF; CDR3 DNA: TGTGCCGTAGACAGAGATAGCTACGAGCAGTACTTC
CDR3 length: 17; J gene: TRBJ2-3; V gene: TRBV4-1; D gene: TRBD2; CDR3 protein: CASSQEGSGGARDTQYF; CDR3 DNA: TGCGCCAGCAGCCAAGAGGGGAGCGGGGGGGCTAGAGATACGCAGTATTTT
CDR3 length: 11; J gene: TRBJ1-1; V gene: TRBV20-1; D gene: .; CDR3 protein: CSAKDGERAFF; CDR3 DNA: TGCAGTGCCAAGGATGGGGAGAGAGCTTTCTTT
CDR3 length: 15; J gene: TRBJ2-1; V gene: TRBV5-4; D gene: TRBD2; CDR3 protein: CASSFPSGGDNEQFF; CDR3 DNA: TGTGCCAGCAGCTTTCCTAGCGGGGGGGACAATGAGCAGTTCTTC
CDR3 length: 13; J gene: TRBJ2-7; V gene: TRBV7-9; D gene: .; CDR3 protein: CASSLGGYGEQYF; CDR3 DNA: TGTGCCAGCAGCTTGGGTGGATACGGGGAGCAGTACTTC
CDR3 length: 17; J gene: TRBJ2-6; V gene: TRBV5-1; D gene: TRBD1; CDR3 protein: CASSLVVQGAGANVLTF; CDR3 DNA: TGCGCCAGCAGCTTGGTGGTTCAGGGGGCTGGGGCCAACGTCCTGACTTTC
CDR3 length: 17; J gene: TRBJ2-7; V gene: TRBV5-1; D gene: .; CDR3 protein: CASSLAPRQSSSYEQYF; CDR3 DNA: TGCGCCAGCAGCTTAGCACCCCGACAGAGCAGCTCCTACGAGCAGTACTTC
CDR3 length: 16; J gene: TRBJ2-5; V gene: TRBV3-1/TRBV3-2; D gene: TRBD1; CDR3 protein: CASSPPGSHYRGTQYF; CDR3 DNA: TGTGCCAGCAGCCCCCCGGGGAGTCATTACAGGGGGACCCAGTACTTC
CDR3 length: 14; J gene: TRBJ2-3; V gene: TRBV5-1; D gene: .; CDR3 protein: CASSLDYQTDTQYF; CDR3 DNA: TGCGCCAGCAGCTTGGACTACCAGACAGATACGCAGTATTTT